This T cell receptor (beta chain) was identified during a study of blood T cell repertoires in COVID-19. About the research overall: Collection of acute and convalescent COVID-19 samples took place in the United States, Italy and Spain. PBMCs, B-cell-depleted T cells, or T cells provided the cDNA or gDNA that made up the material.

As originally analysed: Amplification with reference gene primers provided the estimates of nucleated cell counts. Here immunoSEQ multiplex PCR was the method, and the copy in TCRdb shows in-frame clones only, minus some. V and J calls and clone size are those listed in that table; D and trimming were worked out from the DNA. The table includes about 190,000 clones, roughly 80% detected once. The CDR3 totals 14 residues. Germline CDR1 is SGHTA and CDR2 is FQGNSA. Trimming removed 0 bases at V and 8 bases at J, with 13 bases between. The sequence derives from a man aged 45-65 years who had recovered from COVID-19. Specimen: peripheral blood. This chain links TRBV7-2 with TRBJ1-2; D unclear. CDR3 residues: CASSLAILGSGYTF. The CDR3 coding sequence is TGTGCCAGCAGCTTAGCTATATTAGGTAGCGGCTACACCTTC.